What follows are 17 T cell receptor beta chains derived from one specimen sequenced in a study of shared clonotypes between healthy human individuals. Sequenced by immunoSEQ multiplex PCR; TCRdb stores in-frame clones only, minus some. The sample consists of around 980,000 clones, roughly 74% of them appearing once. The sample comprised memory CD4+ T cells from PBMCs. Described subset: CD45RA-negative fraction. The receptors were sampled from a man aged 18-30 years in good health. Some clones in this sample may be carry-over from other donors' samples.

J is TRBJ2-7 and V is TRBV27, with D maybe TRBD1 (7 bases). The CDR3 has 15 residues. The V end was cut by 3 bases, the J end by 4 bases, with 16 bases between. Germline CDR1 and CDR2: MNHEY and SMNVEV (reference sequence). The CDR3 reads CASSFAGRGRYEQYF. The CDR3 DNA sequence: TGTGCCAGCAGTTTCGCGGGCAGGGGGAGGTACGAGCAGTACTTC.

For the CDR3, the DNA is TGTGCCAGCACACCCCCCGGGAACAATGAGCAGTTCTTC. The encoded protein is CASTPPGNNEQFF. The genes are TRBV6-5 and TRBJ2-1, with a weak D call TRBD2 (5 bases). Germline values: CDR1 MNHEY, CDR2 SVGAGI. With 7 bases removed from V and 5 bases from J, the gap between germline ends came to 12 bases. CDR3 length: 13 amino acids.

This CDR3 is CASSSRAVGQYF. CDR3 nucleotides: TGTGCCAGCAGCTCAAGAGCAGTAGGGCAGTACTTC. The chain recombines TRBV28 with TRBJ2-7; D not certain. V lost 6 bases and J 9 bases, leaving 15 bases between the germline ends. This CDR3 has 12 residues. Germline CDR1 MDHEN, CDR2 SYDVKM.

A few counts support this clone. The chain joins TRBV6-5 to TRBJ2-7, with TRBD1 matching over 10 bases. This CDR3 has 15 residues. V shed 7 bases and J 7 bases; nucleotides not matched to a gene: 13. Germline V gives CDR1 MNHEY, CDR2 SVGAGI. The CDR3 DNA follows: TGTGCCAGCACCTCCTTGGGGACAGGGGAGAAGGAGCAGTACTTC. Its translation is CASTSLGTGEKEQYF.

V and J are TRBV7-9 and TRBJ1-2; weak D call: TRBD1 (5 bases). This CDR3 has 13 residues. Looked up from germline, CDR1 is SEHNR and CDR2 is FQNEAQ (reference sequence). The V end lost 4 bases, the J end lost 8 bases, and 14 bases lay between the germline ends. DNA of the CDR3: TGTGCCAGCAGCTCGCCGAGAGGGGACGGCTACACCTTC. Amino acids: CASSSPRGDGYTF.

This chain links TRBV7-2 with TRBJ2-7; TRBD2 might be the D (5 bases). Germline V gives CDR1 SGHTA, CDR2 FQGNSA. The ends were cut back, 5 bases at V and 4 bases at J, with 15 bases in the middle. The CDR3 is 14 amino acids. The CDR3 region is CASSPPSSLYEQYF. Here the CDR3 DNA reads TGTGCCAGCAGCCCCCCTAGCAGCTTATACGAGCAGTACTTC.

Note on this clone: The same CDR3 can be traced to other DNA sequences in this sample. The rearrangement uses TRBV30 and TRBJ2-7; a possible D gene is TRBD2 (5 bases). V lost 0 bases, J lost 0 bases, and 9 bases lay in between. The CDR3 covers 14 residues. The V gene's germline CDR1 is GTSNPN and CDR2 SVGIG (reference sequence). The CDR3 reads CAWSVRADSYEQYF. CDR3 sequence (DNA): TGTGCCTGGAGTGTGCGGGCGGACTCCTACGAGCAGTACTTC.

The CDR3 protein is CAIGKQGTDGELFF. For the CDR3, the DNA is TGTGCCATCGGAAAACAGGGGACCGACGGGGAGCTGTTTTTT. The rearrangement joins TRBV10-3 to TRBJ2-2, with 7 bases aligning to TRBD1. The CDR3 has 14 amino acids. J gave up 7 bases and V 8 bases, and 10 bases lay outside the gene matches. Germline-derived CDR1 and CDR2 are ENHRY and SYGVKD.

Worth noting for this clone: Other DNA sequences in the sample encode the same CDR3. The gene calls are TRBV6-5 and TRBJ2-5; the match to TRBD2 covers 15 bases. CDR3 size: 15 residues. The V gene end was trimmed by 6 bases and the J gene end by 1 base; junction bases not matched to a gene: 0. Germline lookup yields CDR1 MNHEY and CDR2 SVGAGI. The CDR3 nucleotides are TGTGCCAGCAGGGGACTAGCGGGGGGCCAAGAGACCCAGTACTTC. This translates into CASRGLAGGQETQYF.

The V and J genes are TRBV6-4 and TRBJ2-2; the match to TRBD2 covers 11 bases. With V trimmed by 5 bases and J by 4 bases, 3 bases remained unmatched. Looked up from germline, CDR1 is MRHNA and CDR2 is SNTAGT. There are 15 residues in the CDR3. CDR3 protein: CASSRLAGLTGELFF. CDR3 in DNA: TGTGCCAGCAGTCGACTAGCGGGACTCACCGGGGAGCTGTTTTTT.

Only a few counts were recorded for this clone. The chain employs TRBV6-5 and TRBJ2-2; 8 nucleotides line up with TRBD1. CDR3 length: 14 amino acids. Germline V gene sequence: CDR1 MNHEY, CDR2 SVGAGI. After removal of 6 bases from V and 6 bases from J, the junction contained 6 bases not matched to a gene. The CDR3 nucleotides are TGTGCCAGCAGATTCCAGGGGGCCGCCGGGGAGCTGTTTTTT. Its translation: CASRFQGAAGELFF.

With respect to this clone: A much larger clone lies one base from this, so it may be a read error. This chain connects TRBV4-1 to TRBJ1-2; 8 bases fit TRBD1. Trimming cost V 2 bases and J 8 bases; bases outside gene matches: 7. The germline CDR1 and CDR2 sequences are MGHRA and YSYEKL. This CDR3 has 14 amino acids. The CDR3: CASSQISQGAGYTF. The CDR3 region has the DNA TGCGCCAGCAGCCAAATTTCCCAGGGGGCGGGCTACACCTTC.

Points on this clone: With only one base between it and a far larger clone, this is likely a read error. This rearrangement joins TRBV29-1 to TRBJ1-1; D not certain. The germline V gene has CDR1 SQVTM and CDR2 ANQGSEA. With 6 bases removed from V and 1 base from J, the gap between germline ends came to 12 bases. The CDR3 is 13 amino acids. The CDR3 DNA reads as TGCAGCGTCCGACTGGGAGGGAACACTGAAGCTTTCTTT. This gives the protein CSVRLGGNTEAFF.

V and J are TRBV27 and TRBJ2-3, with D possibly matching TRBD1 (6 bases). This CDR3 is 20 amino acids long. Trimming pared 2 bases from V and 0 bases from J, leaving 24 bases between. The germline CDR1 and CDR2 sequences are MNHEY and SMNVEV (reference sequence). CDR3 sequence (DNA): TGTGCCAGCAGTTTAGAGGCCCCGGGCCGTACAGGGTCTAGCACAGATACGCAGTATTTT. Residues: CASSLEAPGRTGSSTDTQYF.

In its sample, this clone was seen a few times. This chain links TRBV9 with TRBJ1-5; D gene unclear. Germline values: CDR1 SGDLS, CDR2 YYNGEE. The CDR3 runs to 15 residues. V was trimmed by 4 bases and J by 9 bases, leaving 20 bases between them. Written as DNA, the CDR3 is TGTGCCAGCAGCTCAAACCCTCATATGGCCGGGCCCCAGCATTTT. Amino acid sequence: CASSSNPHMAGPQHF.

The chain couples TRBV7-3 to TRBJ2-5; TRBD2 matches at 14 bases. This CDR3 region has 16 residues. V shed 2 bases and J 8 bases; nucleotides not matched to a gene: 7. Per the germline V gene, CDR1 is SGHTA and CDR2 is FQGTGA. The CDR3 sequence is CASSLGLAGGLDTQYF. CDR3 nucleotides: TGTGCCAGCAGCTTAGGACTAGCGGGAGGATTGGACACCCAGTACTTC.

The chain is built from TRBV5-1 and TRBJ1-5; D is unclear. Deletions cut 0 bases from V and 7 bases from J, with 8 bases between. The CDR3 has 13 amino acids. CDR1 and CDR2 (germline): SGHRS, YFSETQ. CDR3 region: CASSLAGVQPQHF. The DNA for the CDR3 is TGCGCCAGCAGCTTGGCCGGTGTACAGCCCCAGCATTTT.